What follows are 21 T cell receptor beta chains derived from one specimen sequenced in a study of beta chain features in type 1 diabetes. TCRB transcripts that were expressed got sequenced, as all of the isolated RNA had been reverse transcribed. TCRdb's table, derived via immunoSEQ multiplex PCR, lists solely in-frame clones and lacks some. The table has just over 450,000 clones, about 32% seen once. Material for sequencing was naive CD4+ T cells from blood. Source of these receptors: a man aged 18 to 30 in good health.

The chain has TRBV28 and TRBJ1-2; D gene unclear. This CDR3 is 11 amino acids long. V gave up 6 bases and J gave up 8 bases, with 10 bases separating them. Per germline, CDR1 MDHEN and CDR2 SYDVKM. CDR3 nucleotides: TGTGCCAGCAGCTCAAGACGCGGCTACACCTTC. It encodes CASSSRRGYTF.

Only a few counts were recorded for this clone. This sequence joins TRBV29-1 and TRBJ1-1; D unclear. The CDR3 has 12 amino acids. Germline CDR1 is SQVTM and CDR2 is ANQGSEA. Trimming took off 4 bases at V and 5 bases at J, with 11 bases between the two ends. The CDR3 DNA reads as TGCAGCGTTGGGGAGGGTGAAACTGAAGCTTTCTTT. Its protein is CSVGEGETEAFF.

This chain uses TRBV7-3 with TRBJ2-7; D may match TRBD1 or TRBD2 (5 bases each). CDR1 SGHTA and CDR2 FQGTGA come from the germline V gene. V was cut by 0 bases and J by 3 bases, with 9 bases left in between. There are 14 residues in the CDR3. CDR3 nucleotides: TGTGCCAGCAGCTTAACAGGGACGGGCTACGAGCAGTACTTC. Its protein product is CASSLTGTGYEQYF.

The table lists this clone with a count of one. This sequence joins TRBV7-2 and TRBJ2-7; 10 nucleotides line up with TRBD2. The CDR3 is 13 amino acids. CDR1 SGHTA and CDR2 FQGNSA come from the germline V gene. V shed 3 bases, J shed 9 bases, and the junction held 5 bases outside the gene matches. The CDR3 DNA reads as TGTGCCAGCAGCTTCGCTAGCGGGAGAGGGCAGTACTTC. Its translation is CASSFASGRGQYF.

As regards this clone: Other DNA variants within this sample encode the same CDR3. This sequence joins TRBV5-1 and TRBJ2-3, with D possibly TRBD1 on 5 matching bases. V was pared by 3 bases and J by 1 base, with 6 bases between. The CDR3 is made up of 13 amino acids. Germline V gene lookup returns CDR1 SGHRS and CDR2 YFSETQ. The CDR3 reads CASSSTGTDTQYF. The CDR3 nucleotides are TGCGCCAGCAGCTCGACAGGCACAGATACGCAGTATTTT. Full variable domain (remainder filled in from reference TRBV5-1 and TRBJ2-3): KAGVTQTPRYLIKTRGQQVTLSCSPISGHRSVSWYQQTPGQGLQFLFEYFSETQRNKGNFPGRFSGRQFSNSRSEMNVSTLELGDSALYLCASSSTGTDTQYFGPGTRLTVL.

In regard to this clone: The junction and the germline gene differ at one end; a read error may be behind it. The chain carries TRBV30 and TRBJ2-7; D gene uncertain. In germline, CDR1 is GTSNPN, CDR2 SVGIG (reference sequence). The CDR3 consists of 12 residues. CDR3: CAWSVGGAVRTF. The CDR3 nucleotides are TGTGCCTGGAGTGTAGGTGGTGCGGTAAGGACGTTC.

The chain uses TRBV4-1 and TRBJ2-1, with TRBD2 identical over 8 bases. After removal of 1 base from V and 6 bases from J, the junction contained 8 bases not matched to a gene. This CDR3 is 16 amino acids long. The germline gives CDR1 MGHRA, CDR2 YSYEKL. CDR3 protein: CASSQGAAGVSNEQFF. The CDR3, as DNA: TGCGCCAGCAGCCAAGGGGCAGCGGGAGTTAGCAATGAGCAGTTCTTC.

This clone came up a few times. The CDR3 DNA reads as TGCGCCAGCAGCCAGGCCGGGACAGGGGGCCGTAGCGGGTCGGACGAGCAGTACTTC. Translation gives CASSQAGTGGRSGSDEQYF. The chain uses TRBV4-3 and TRBJ2-7; 12 positions agree with TRBD1. Germline V gene lookup returns CDR1 LGHNA and CDR2 YSLEER. The junction had 17 bases not matched to a gene; V was cut back by 3 bases and J by 5 bases. The CDR3 length is 19 residues.

This chain links TRBV19 with TRBJ2-3; 8 nucleotides align to TRBD2. CDR3 length equals 17 residues. CDR1 is LNHDA and CDR2 is SQIVND in the germline V gene (reference sequence). Germline trimming cut 6 bases from V and 4 bases from J; bases unmatched to any gene: 15. The CDR3: CASSPDGPSGSSDTQYF. DNA of the CDR3: TGTGCCAGTAGCCCTGACGGGCCCAGCGGGAGCTCAGATACGCAGTATTTT.

The chain is built from TRBV18 and TRBJ2-3; either TRBD1 or TRBD2 may supply D (5 bases each). Germline assignment: CDR1 KGHSH and CDR2 LQKENI. V was pared by 3 bases and J by 1 base, with 20 bases between. The CDR3 has 18 residues. The CDR3 bases are TGTGCCAGCTCACCGGTACCGGGGACGCCTCGACGCACAGATACGCAGTATTTT. Its translation is CASSPVPGTPRRTDTQYF.

The rearrangement uses TRBV7-6 and TRBJ2-1; 9 bases align to TRBD2. CDR3 length: 17 residues. V was clipped by 0 bases and J by 9 bases; unmatched bases: 12. Germline V gene lookup returns CDR1 SGHVS and CDR2 FNYEAQ. CDR3 loop: CASSLALAGPLQAEQFF. In nucleotides, the CDR3 is TGTGCCAGCAGCTTAGCCCTAGCGGGACCTTTGCAAGCTGAGCAGTTCTTC.

The chain employs TRBV30 and TRBJ2-1; 10 bases line up with TRBD2. Per germline, CDR1 GTSNPN and CDR2 SVGIG (reference sequence). V was clipped by 5 bases and J by 7 bases; unmatched bases: 11. This CDR3 has 15 residues. This chain's CDR3 is CAWGKDLAGENEQFF. CDR3 DNA sequence: TGTGCCTGGGGAAAGGATCTAGCGGGAGAAAATGAGCAGTTCTTC.

The gene calls are TRBV4-2 and TRBJ2-1; 8 bases fit TRBD2. Per the germline V gene, CDR1 is LGHNA and CDR2 is YNFKEQ. CDR3 size: 17 residues. J was trimmed by 5 bases and V by 0 bases; bases with no gene match: 9. The CDR3 region has the DNA TGTGCCAGCAGCCAAGATTTGGGGACTAGAGGGAACAATGAGCAGTTCTTC. Translating it yields CASSQDLGTRGNNEQFF.

This clone was counted between two and nine times. The chain combines TRBV29-1 with TRBJ1-2; D is uncertain. The CDR3 is 15 amino acids. The V end lost 6 bases, the J end lost 0 bases, and 17 bases lay between the germline ends. Per germline, CDR1 SQVTM and CDR2 ANQGSEA. CDR3 sequence: CSVAEPRTTNYGYTF. The CDR3 bases are TGCAGCGTGGCCGAGCCCCGCACCACTAACTATGGCTACACCTTC.

This clone has only a few counts. This chain connects TRBV20-1 to TRBJ2-1; 8 bases are a match to TRBD2. The V gene's germline CDR1 is DFQATT and CDR2 SNEGSKA (reference sequence). V lost 3 bases and J lost 10; bases outside the gene matches: 2. The CDR3 contains 11 residues. CDR3 amino acids: CSASPSGEQFF. CDR3 DNA sequence: TGCAGTGCTAGCCCTAGCGGGGAGCAGTTCTTC.

Points on this clone: Other DNA sequences in the sample encode the same CDR3. DNA for the CDR3: TGTGCCAGCAGCTTACTAGCGGGAGGGGCCGATACGCAGTATTTT. This encodes CASSLLAGGADTQYF. V gene TRBV7-2 combines with J gene TRBJ2-3; 12 nucleotides agree with TRBD2. J was trimmed by 6 bases and V by 2 bases; bases with no gene match: 3. CDR3 length: 15 amino acids. Per the germline V gene, CDR1 is SGHTA and CDR2 is FQGNSA.

V gene TRBV11-2 combines with J gene TRBJ2-2; D is undetermined. CDR1 SGHAT and CDR2 FQNNGV come from the germline V gene. Trimming pared 5 bases from V and 9 bases from J, leaving 10 bases between. The CDR3 covers 12 residues. CDR3 in DNA: TGTGCCAGCAGCCCCGGTGGCCGGGAGCTGTTTTTT. As protein: CASSPGGRELFF.

J is TRBJ2-1 and V is TRBV9; 7 nucleotides align to TRBD2. This CDR3 has 17 residues. The J segment lost 6 bases and the V segment lost 4 bases, leaving 16 bases of the junction unmatched. The germline V gene has CDR1 SGDLS and CDR2 YYNGEE. The CDR3 coding sequence is TGTGCCAGCAGCACCCAAGATGTGGGCGGGAGCGGCAATGAGCAGTTCTTC. As protein: CASSTQDVGGSGNEQFF.

The V call is TRBV9, the J call TRBJ2-1, with D perhaps matching TRBD1 or TRBD2 (5 bases each). Germline CDR1 is SGDLS and CDR2 is YYNGEE. This CDR3 spans 15 amino acids. The germline V and J ends were trimmed by 3 bases and 0 bases, with 10 bases remaining between them. The CDR3 sequence: CASSAGTDSYNEQFF. The CDR3 nucleotides are TGTGCCAGCAGCGCAGGGACCGACTCCTACAATGAGCAGTTCTTC. The whole variable domain, filled in from reference TRBV9 and TRBJ2-1, reads DSGVTQTPKHLITATGQRVTLRCSPRSGDLSVYWYQQSLDQGLQFLIQYYNGEERAKGNILERFSAQQFPDLHSELNLSSLELGDSALYFCASSAGTDSYNEQFFGPGTRLTVL.

The J gene is TRBJ2-1, the V gene TRBV15, with 15 positions matching TRBD2. Germline-derived CDR1 and CDR2 are LNHNV and YYDKDF (reference sequence). This CDR3 contains 20 residues. The V segment lost 3 bases and the J segment 3 bases; nucleotides outside the gene matches: 12. In nucleotides, the CDR3 is TGTGCCACCAGCAGGAGCGGACTAGCGGGAGGGCGCTATTTCTACAATGAGCAGTTCTTC. Protein product: CATSRSGLAGGRYFYNEQFF.

The gene calls are TRBV9 and TRBJ2-5; D is uncertain. Germline lookup yields CDR1 SGDLS and CDR2 YYNGEE. With 0 bases removed from V and 1 base from J, the gap between germline ends came to 7 bases. There are 14 residues in the CDR3. The CDR3 loop is CASSVVPTQETQYF. CDR3 coding DNA: TGTGCCAGCAGCGTAGTCCCAACCCAAGAGACCCAGTACTTC.